These T cell receptor beta chains were read from a single sample in a study of T cells in Graves' hyperthyroidism and ophthalmopathy. TCRdb used MiXCR to reprocess the multiplex PCR reads, holding one entry per CDR3 protein. The sample holds 550,000 to 650,000 distinct CDR3 sequences, 14% seen once. The sample taken for sequencing was blood. All receptors derive from a middle-aged woman with Graves' hyperthyroidism. Both conserved end residues are part of each CDR3. A row's size may be missing; if present it is once, few, many or a size class.

CDR3 protein | V gene | CDR3 length | J gene | clone size
CASSEPLGSGRKNEQFF | TRBV6-1 | 17 | TRBJ2-1 | many
CASRRTAYNEQFF | TRBV12-3/TRBV12-4 | 13 | TRBJ2-1 | few
CASSFGSSGVDTQYF | TRBV28 | 15 | TRBJ2-3 | many
CSVGRAGDTQYF | TRBV20-1 | 12 | TRBJ2-3 | many
CASSLWRGRDNSPLHF | TRBV28 | 16 | TRBJ1-6 | many
CASSPDGGHEQYF | TRBV19 | 13 | TRBJ2-7 | few
CASSSPSHYSNQPQHF | TRBV6-1 | 16 | TRBJ1-5 | many
CASRFGGQNYEQYF | TRBV12-3/TRBV12-4 | 14 | TRBJ2-7 | few
CASSVLRTSGGDTQYF | TRBV9 | 16 | TRBJ2-3 | -
CASSLTPGGPQETQYF | TRBV28 | 16 | TRBJ2-5 | many
CSAKLLAGVPYEQYF | TRBV20-1 | 15 | TRBJ2-7 | many
CASSSLAEGNEQFF | TRBV12-3/TRBV12-4 | 14 | TRBJ2-1 | -
CASGLVVWSGNTGELFF | TRBV12-5 | 17 | TRBJ2-2 | -
CASSSSGGYNEQFF | TRBV7-2 | 14 | TRBJ2-1 | many
CASSLGTSGIETQYF | TRBV7-9 | 15 | TRBJ2-5 | -
CASSLSPAGNEETQYF | TRBV5-1 | 16 | TRBJ2-5 | many
CASSAWAGTTYEQYF | TRBV2 | 15 | TRBJ2-7 | many
CASSSQGITDTQYF | TRBV7-2 | 14 | TRBJ2-3 | many
CASSPSGTVNTGELFF | TRBV18 | 16 | TRBJ2-2 | few
CSMIAATDTQYF | TRBV29-1 | 12 | TRBJ2-3 | few
CASSQDRGSLIYEQYF | TRBV3-1 | 16 | TRBJ2-7 | many
CASSSWTNTEAFF | TRBV7-9 | 13 | TRBJ1-1 | -
CASTTDRVEETQYF | TRBV6-1 | 14 | TRBJ2-5 | many
CASRSREGTEAFF | TRBV11-3 | 13 | TRBJ1-1 | many
CASSKGQGAYNEQFF | TRBV6-1 | 15 | TRBJ2-1 | once
CASSSPDRDHEQYF | TRBV5-1 | 14 | TRBJ2-7 | many
CASSPRAGGLAGALWNEQFF | TRBV7-9 | 20 | TRBJ2-1 | many
CASSQTGGNSYEQYF | TRBV5-1 | 15 | TRBJ2-7 | few
CASSLTTTSGTYNEQFF | TRBV7-3 | 17 | TRBJ2-1 | -
CASSRTGLAGVIEQYF | TRBV13 | 16 | TRBJ2-7 | -
CATSTGQGTYNEQFF | TRBV15 | 15 | TRBJ2-1 | many
CASSEAGSEQYF | TRBV27 | 12 | TRBJ2-7 | many
CASSVTSQEQFF | TRBV19 | 12 | TRBJ2-1 | -
CASSWLALEAPQHF | TRBV28 | 14 | TRBJ1-5 | many
CSVEGQSYEQYF | TRBV29-1 | 12 | TRBJ2-7 | many
CASSLATGSKDTQYF | TRBV5-6 | 15 | TRBJ2-3 | many
CASSQQIMNTEAFF | TRBV7-2 | 14 | TRBJ1-1 | many
CASSLGLTGTEAFF | TRBV11-2 | 14 | TRBJ1-1 | many
CASSFAAAVADTQYF | TRBV12-3/TRBV12-4 | 15 | TRBJ2-3 | many
CSASLDHVAGGNEQFF | TRBV20-1 | 16 | TRBJ2-1 | -